This TCR beta chain was identified during a study of T cell repertoires in cytomegalovirus infection. On the study more broadly: Selected CMV epitopes included recently identified HLA-C-restricted ones as well as well-studied HLA-B-restricted ones. An indication of both CMV infection and matching HLA type came from public TCR beta signatures. Points from the study as a whole: CMV carriers with the relevant HLA were identified by cumulative public TCR beta family frequency. CMV-specific TCR beta clonotypes restricted by HLA-C were the ones dominating the ex vivo response.

MiXCR was run by TCRdb on the reads, yielding one entry per CDR3 protein. Of 350,000 to 400,000 distinct CDR3 sequences in the sample, about 32% were seen once. This clonotype was observed many times. The antigen is unknown. From germline, CDR1 is SGHVS and CDR2 FQNEAQ. The CDR3 sequence is 14 residues long. The V end was cut by 7 bases, the J end by 1 base, with 13 bases between. The rearrangement links TRBV7-8 to TRBJ1-2, with D possibly TRBD1 on 6 matching bases. The source of this sequence is a human donor in good health (CMV status not recorded). Some clones in this sample may be carry-over from other donors' samples. The material was cultured PBMCs, obtained from culture after CMV antigen stimulation. CDR3 in DNA: TGTGCCAGCACCCGACAGGCCTTTAACTATGGCTACACCTTC. It yields the protein CASTRQAFNYGYTF.